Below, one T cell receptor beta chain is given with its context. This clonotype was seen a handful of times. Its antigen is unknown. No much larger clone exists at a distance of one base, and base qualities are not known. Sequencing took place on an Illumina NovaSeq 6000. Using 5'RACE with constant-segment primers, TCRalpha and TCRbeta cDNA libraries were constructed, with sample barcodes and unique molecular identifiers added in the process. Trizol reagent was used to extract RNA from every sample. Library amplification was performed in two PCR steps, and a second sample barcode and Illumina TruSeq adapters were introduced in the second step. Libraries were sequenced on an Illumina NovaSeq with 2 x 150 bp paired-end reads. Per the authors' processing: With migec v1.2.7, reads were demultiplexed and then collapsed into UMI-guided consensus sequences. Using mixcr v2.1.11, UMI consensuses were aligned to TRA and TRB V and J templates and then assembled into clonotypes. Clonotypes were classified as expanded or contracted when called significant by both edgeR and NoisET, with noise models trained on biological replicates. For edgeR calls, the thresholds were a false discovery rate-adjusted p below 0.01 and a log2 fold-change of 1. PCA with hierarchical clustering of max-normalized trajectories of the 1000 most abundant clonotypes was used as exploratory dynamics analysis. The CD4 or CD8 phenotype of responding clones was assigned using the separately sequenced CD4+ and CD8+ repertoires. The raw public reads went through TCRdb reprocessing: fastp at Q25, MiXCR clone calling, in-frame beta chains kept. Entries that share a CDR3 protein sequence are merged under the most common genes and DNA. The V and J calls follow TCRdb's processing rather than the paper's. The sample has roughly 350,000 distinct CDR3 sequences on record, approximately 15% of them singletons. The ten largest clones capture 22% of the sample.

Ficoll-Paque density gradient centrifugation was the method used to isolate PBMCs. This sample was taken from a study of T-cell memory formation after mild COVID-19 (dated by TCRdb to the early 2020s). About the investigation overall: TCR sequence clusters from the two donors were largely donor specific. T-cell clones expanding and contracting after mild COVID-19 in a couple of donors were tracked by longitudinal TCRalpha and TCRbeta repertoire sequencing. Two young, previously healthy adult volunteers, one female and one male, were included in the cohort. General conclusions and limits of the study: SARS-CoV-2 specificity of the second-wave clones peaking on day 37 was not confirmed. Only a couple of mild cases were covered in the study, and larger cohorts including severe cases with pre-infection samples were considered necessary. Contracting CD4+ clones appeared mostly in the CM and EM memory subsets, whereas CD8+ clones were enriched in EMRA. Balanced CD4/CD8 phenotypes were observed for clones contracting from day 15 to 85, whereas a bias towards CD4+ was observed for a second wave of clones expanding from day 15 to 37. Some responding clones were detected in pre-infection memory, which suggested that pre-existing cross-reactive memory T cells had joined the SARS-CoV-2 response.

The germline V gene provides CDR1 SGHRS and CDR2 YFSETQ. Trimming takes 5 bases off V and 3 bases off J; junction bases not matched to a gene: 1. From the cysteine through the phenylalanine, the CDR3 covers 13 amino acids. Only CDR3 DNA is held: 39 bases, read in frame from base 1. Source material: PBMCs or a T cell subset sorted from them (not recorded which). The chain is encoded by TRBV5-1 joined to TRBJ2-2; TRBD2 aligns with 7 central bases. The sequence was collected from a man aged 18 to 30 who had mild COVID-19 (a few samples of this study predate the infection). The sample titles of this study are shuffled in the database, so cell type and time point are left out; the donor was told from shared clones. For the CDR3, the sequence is CASSSGHTGELFF. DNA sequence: TGCGCCAGCAGTAGCGGGCACACCGGGGAGCTGTTTTTT. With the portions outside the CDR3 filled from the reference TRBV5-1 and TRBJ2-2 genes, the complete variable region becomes KAGVTQTPRYLIKTRGQQVTLSCSPISGHRSVSWYQQTPGQGLQFLFEYFSETQRNKGNFPGRFSGRQFSNSRSEMNVSTLELGDSALYLCASSSGHTGELFFGEGSRLTVL.